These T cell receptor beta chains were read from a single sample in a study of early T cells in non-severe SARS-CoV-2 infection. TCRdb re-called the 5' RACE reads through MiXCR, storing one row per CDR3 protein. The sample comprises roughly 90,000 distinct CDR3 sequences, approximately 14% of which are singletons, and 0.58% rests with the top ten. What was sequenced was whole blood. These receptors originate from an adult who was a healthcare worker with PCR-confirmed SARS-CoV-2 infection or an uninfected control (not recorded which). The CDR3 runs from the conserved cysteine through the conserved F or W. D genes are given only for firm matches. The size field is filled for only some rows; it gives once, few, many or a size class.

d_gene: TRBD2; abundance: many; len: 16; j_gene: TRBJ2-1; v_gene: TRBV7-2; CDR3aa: CASSLVGGGTYNEQFF; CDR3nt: TGTGCCAGCAGCTTAGTCGGCGGGGGTACCTACAATGAGCAGTTCTTC
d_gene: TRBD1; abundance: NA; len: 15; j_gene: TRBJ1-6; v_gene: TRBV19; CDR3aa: CATGKRTGKDSPLHF; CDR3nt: TGTGCCACTGGTAAAAGGACAGGGAAAGATTCACCCCTCCACTTT
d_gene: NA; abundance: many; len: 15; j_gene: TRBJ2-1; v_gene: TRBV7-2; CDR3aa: CASSLVAGSGNEQFF; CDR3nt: TGTGCCAGCAGCTTAGTGGCAGGGTCAGGCAATGAGCAGTTCTTC
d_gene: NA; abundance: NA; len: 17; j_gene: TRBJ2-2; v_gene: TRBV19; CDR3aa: CASSIGFTVRGTGELFF; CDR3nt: TGTGCCAGTAGTATTGGCTTTACTGTCCGGGGCACCGGGGAGCTGTTTTTT
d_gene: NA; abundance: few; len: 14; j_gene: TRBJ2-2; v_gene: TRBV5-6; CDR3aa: CASSLDENTGELFF; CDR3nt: TGTGCCAGCAGCTTGGACGAAAACACCGGGGAGCTGTTTTTT
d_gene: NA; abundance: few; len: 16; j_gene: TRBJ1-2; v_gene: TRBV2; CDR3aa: CASSEALPSSGYGYTF; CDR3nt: TGTGCCAGCAGTGAAGCGCTCCCCTCGAGCGGCTATGGCTACACCTTC
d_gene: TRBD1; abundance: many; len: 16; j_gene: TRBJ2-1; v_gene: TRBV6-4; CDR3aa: CASSGNRGSSYNEQFF; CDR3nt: TGTGCCAGCAGTGGCAACAGGGGAAGCTCCTACAATGAGCAGTTCTTC
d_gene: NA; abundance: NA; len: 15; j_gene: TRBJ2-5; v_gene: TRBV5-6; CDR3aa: CASSPGGAGQETQYF; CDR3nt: TGTGCCAGCAGCCCGGGTGGAGCGGGACAGGAGACCCAGTACTTC
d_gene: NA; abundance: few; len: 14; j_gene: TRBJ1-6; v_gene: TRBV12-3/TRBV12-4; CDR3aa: CASSFGQPNSPLHF; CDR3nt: TGTGCCAGCAGTTTTGGGCAGCCTAATTCACCCCTCCACTTT
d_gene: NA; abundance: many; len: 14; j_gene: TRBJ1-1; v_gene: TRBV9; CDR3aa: CASSAQGQNTEAFF; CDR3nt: TGTGCCAGCAGCGCCCAGGGACAGAACACTGAAGCTTTCTTT
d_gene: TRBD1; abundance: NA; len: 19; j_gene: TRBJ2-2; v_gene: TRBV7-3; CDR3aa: CASSLTIRPRQGRTGELFF; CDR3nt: TGTGCCAGCAGCTTAACGATTCGTCCCAGACAGGGACGCACCGGGGAGCTGTTTTTT
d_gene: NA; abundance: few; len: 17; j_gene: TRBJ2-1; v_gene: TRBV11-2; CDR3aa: CASSFSSLIDSYNEQFF; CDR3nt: TGTGCCAGCAGCTTTTCGTCCCTAATAGATTCCTACAATGAGCAGTTCTTC
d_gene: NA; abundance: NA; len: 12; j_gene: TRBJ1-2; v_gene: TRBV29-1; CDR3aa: CSVFGEDYGYTF; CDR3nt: TGCAGCGTTTTTGGGGAGGACTATGGCTACACCTTC
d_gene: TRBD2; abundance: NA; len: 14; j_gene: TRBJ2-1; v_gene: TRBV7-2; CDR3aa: CASRRTSGGHEQFF; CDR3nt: TGTGCCAGCAGGAGGACTAGCGGGGGGCATGAGCAGTTCTTC
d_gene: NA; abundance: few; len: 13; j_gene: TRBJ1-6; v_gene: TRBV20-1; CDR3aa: CSARRWGSSPLHF; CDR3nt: TGCAGTGCTAGGAGGTGGGGTAGTTCACCCCTCCACTTT
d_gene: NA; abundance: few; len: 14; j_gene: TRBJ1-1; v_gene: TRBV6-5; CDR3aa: CASSYRRGRTEAFF; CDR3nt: TGTGCCAGCAGTTATAGGAGGGGGAGGACTGAAGCTTTCTTT
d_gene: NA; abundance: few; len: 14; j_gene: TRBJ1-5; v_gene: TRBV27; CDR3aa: CASSPGRSNQPQHF; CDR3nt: TGTGCCAGCAGTCCGGGGAGAAGCAATCAGCCCCAGCATTTT
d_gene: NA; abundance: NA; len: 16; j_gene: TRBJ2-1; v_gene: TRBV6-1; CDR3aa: CASSEGDSIFYNEQFF; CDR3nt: TGTGCCAGCAGTGAAGGAGACAGTATATTCTACAATGAGCAGTTCTTC
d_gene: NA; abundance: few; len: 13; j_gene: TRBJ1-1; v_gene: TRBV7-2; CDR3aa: CASSSDMNTEAFF; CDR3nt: TGTGCCAGCAGCTCAGACATGAACACTGAAGCTTTCTTT
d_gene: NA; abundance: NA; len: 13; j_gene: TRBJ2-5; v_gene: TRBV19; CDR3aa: CASSRIVEETQYF; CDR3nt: TGTGCCAGTAGTCGGATCGTTGAGGAGACCCAGTACTTC
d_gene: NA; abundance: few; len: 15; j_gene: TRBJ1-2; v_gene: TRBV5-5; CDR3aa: CASTTREEFLYGYTF; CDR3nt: TGTGCCAGCACCACGAGAGAGGAGTTCTTATATGGCTACACCTTC
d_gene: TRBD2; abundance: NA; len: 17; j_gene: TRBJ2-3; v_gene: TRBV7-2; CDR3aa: CASSSSGGGAFLDTQYF; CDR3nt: TGTGCCAGCAGCTCGTCAGGCGGGGGGGCGTTTTTGGATACGCAGTATTTT
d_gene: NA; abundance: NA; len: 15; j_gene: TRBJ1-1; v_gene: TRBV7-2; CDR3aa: CASSLGGQGYTEAFF; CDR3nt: TGTGCCAGCAGCTTAGGGGGCCAGGGATACACTGAAGCTTTCTTT
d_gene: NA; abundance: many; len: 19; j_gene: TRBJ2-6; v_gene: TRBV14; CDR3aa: CASSQSEGSPHSGANVLTF; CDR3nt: TGTGCCAGCAGCCAATCCGAGGGCTCCCCTCACTCTGGGGCCAACGTCCTGACTTTC
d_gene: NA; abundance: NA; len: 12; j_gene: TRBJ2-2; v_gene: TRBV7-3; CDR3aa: CASSLTTGELFF; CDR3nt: TGTGCCAGCAGCTTAACCACCGGGGAGCTGTTTTTT
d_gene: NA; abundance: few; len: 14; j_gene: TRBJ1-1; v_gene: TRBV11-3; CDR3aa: CASSSQGQNTEAFF; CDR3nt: TGTGCCAGCAGCTCTCAGGGGCAGAACACTGAAGCTTTCTTT
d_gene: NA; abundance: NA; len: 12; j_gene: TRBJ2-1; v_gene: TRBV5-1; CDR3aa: CASRPDYNEQFF; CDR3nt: TGCGCCAGCAGACCGGACTACAATGAGCAGTTCTTC
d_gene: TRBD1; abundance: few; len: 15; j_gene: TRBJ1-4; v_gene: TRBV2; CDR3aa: CASRLGTGKNEKLFF; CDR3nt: TGTGCCAGCAGACTAGGGACAGGAAAAAATGAAAAACTGTTTTTT
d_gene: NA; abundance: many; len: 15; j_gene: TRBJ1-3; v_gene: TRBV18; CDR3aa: CASSPGQPREDTIYF; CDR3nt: TGTGCCAGCTCACCCGGACAGCCTAGGGAAGACACCATATATTTT
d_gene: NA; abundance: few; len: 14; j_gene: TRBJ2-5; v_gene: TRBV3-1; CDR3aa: CASSRTQVRETQYF; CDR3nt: TGTGCCAGCAGCCGCACCCAGGTTCGAGAGACCCAGTACTTC
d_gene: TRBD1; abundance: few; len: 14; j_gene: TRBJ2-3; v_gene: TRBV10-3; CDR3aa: CANGQGGGPDTQYF; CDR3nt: TGTGCCAACGGACAGGGCGGTGGTCCCGATACGCAGTATTTT
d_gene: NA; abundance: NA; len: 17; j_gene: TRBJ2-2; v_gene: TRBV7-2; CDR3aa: CASSLGSGWQNTGELFF; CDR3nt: TGTGCCAGCAGCTTAGGTTCGGGTTGGCAAAACACCGGGGAGCTGTTTTTT
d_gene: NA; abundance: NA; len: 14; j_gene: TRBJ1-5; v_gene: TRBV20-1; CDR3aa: CSARDRAAGQPQHF; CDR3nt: TGCAGTGCTAGAGACAGGGCGGCTGGTCAGCCCCAGCATTTT
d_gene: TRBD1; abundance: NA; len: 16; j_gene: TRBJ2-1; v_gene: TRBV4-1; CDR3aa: CASSQDGTASDNEQFF; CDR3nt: TGCGCCAGCAGCCAAGACGGGACAGCGTCCGACAATGAGCAGTTCTTC
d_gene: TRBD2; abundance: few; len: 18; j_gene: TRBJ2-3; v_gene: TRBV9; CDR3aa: CASSTGTSGGHSTDTQYF; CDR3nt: TGTGCCAGCAGCACCGGGACTAGCGGGGGCCATAGCACAGATACGCAGTATTTT
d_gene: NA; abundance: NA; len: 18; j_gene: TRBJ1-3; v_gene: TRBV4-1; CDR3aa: CASSPQGGTGVSGNTIYF; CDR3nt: TGCGCCAGCAGCCCTCAGGGAGGAACAGGCGTCTCTGGAAACACCATATATTTT
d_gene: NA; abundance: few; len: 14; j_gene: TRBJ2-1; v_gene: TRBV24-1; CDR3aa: CATSDLQAYNEQFF; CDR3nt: TGTGCCACCAGTGACTTGCAGGCCTACAATGAGCAGTTCTTC
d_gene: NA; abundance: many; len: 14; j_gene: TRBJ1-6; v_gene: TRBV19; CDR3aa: CASGAGREVSPLHF; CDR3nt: TGTGCCAGTGGAGCGGGCAGGGAGGTTTCACCCCTCCACTTT
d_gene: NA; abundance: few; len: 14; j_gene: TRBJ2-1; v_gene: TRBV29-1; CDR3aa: CSGGPGQYYNEQFF; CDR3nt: TGCAGCGGTGGACCAGGACAGTATTACAATGAGCAGTTCTTC
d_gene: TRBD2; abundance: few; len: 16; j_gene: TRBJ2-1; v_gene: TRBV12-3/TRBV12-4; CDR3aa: CASESWGGDPYNEQFF; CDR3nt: TGTGCCAGCGAGAGTTGGGGAGGGGACCCCTACAATGAGCAGTTCTTC
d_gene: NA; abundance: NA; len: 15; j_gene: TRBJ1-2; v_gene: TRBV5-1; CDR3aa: CASSSTGTQDSGYTF; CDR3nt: TGCGCCAGCAGCTCGACCGGGACACAGGATTCCGGCTACACCTTC
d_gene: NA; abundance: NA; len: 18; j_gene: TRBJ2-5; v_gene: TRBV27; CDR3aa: CASSSISPGKGARETQYF; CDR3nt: TGTGCCAGCAGTTCCATATCCCCGGGGAAGGGAGCAAGAGAGACCCAGTACTTC
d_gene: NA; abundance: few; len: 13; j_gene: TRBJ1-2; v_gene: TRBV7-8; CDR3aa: CASSQIDGYGYTF; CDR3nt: TGTGCCAGCAGCCAAATCGACGGATATGGCTACACCTTC
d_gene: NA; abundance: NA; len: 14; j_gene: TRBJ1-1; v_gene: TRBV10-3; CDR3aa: CAISEFSTRTEAFF; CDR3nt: TGTGCCATCAGTGAGTTTTCCACGCGAACTGAAGCTTTCTTT
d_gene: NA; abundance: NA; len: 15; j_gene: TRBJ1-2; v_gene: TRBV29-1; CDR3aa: CSVAPLGGTNYGYTF; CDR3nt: TGCAGCGTGGCCCCTCTGGGGGGAACTAACTATGGCTACACCTTC
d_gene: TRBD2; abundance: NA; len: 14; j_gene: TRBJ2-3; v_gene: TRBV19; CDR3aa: CASTLAGVLDTQYF; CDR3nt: TGTGCCAGTACCCTAGCGGGGGTTCTGGATACGCAGTATTTT
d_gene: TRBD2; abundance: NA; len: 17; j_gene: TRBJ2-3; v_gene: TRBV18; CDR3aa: CASSQSALAYRTDTQYF; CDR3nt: TGTGCCAGCTCACAATCTGCACTAGCGTATAGGACAGATACGCAGTATTTT
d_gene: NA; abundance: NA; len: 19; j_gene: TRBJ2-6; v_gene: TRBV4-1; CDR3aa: CASSQDGLASFSGANVLTF; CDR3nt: TGCGCCAGCAGCCAAGATGGCCTAGCGTCTTTCTCTGGGGCCAACGTCCTGACTTTC
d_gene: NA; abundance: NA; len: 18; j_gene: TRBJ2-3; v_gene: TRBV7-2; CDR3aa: CASSSKHRQARRTDTQYF; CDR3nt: TGTGCCAGCAGCTCGAAACACAGACAGGCCCGTAGAACAGATACGCAGTATTTT
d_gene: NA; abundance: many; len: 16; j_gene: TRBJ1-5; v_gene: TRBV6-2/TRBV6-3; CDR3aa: CASSYSPGGRNQPQHF; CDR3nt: TGTGCCAGCAGTTACTCGCCCGGGGGCCGGAATCAGCCCCAGCATTTT